The rows below give T cell receptor beta chains drawn from one sample of a study of siplizumab effects on memory and regulatory T cells. Sequencing used immunoSEQ multiplex PCR; TCRdb keeps in-frame clones, though not all of them. The sample lists 70,000 to 95,000 clones, around 95% occurring once. The sample consisted of naive CD4+ T cells sorted from blood. These receptor sequences come from a human donor in good health. Both conserved end residues are trimmed from each CDR3. Fields, in order: CDR3 protein, clone size, J gene, V gene. The listing skips clone size in some rows; elsewhere it reads once, few, many or a size class.

ASSVDRGGLTDTQY once TRBJ2-3 TRBV9
ASSSQTGIMNTEAF NA TRBJ1-1 TRBV19
ASSLGAGAYQETQY NA TRBJ2-5 TRBV5-4
ASSLNSGNEQF NA TRBJ2-1 TRBV11-3
ASSSPTVNTEAF once TRBJ1-1 TRBV28
AWSGTVQETQY NA TRBJ2-5 TRBV30
ATSTPWDRGMIWGYT NA TRBJ1-2 TRBV15
ASSFRDRPYEQY NA TRBJ2-7 TRBV7-4
ASSLRDRGGTEAF NA TRBJ1-1 TRBV5-4
ASSIQGLRDSPLH NA TRBJ1-6 TRBV19
ASRPQGLGSPLH NA TRBJ1-6 TRBV6-1
ASSLAGGRETQY NA TRBJ2-5 TRBV5-4
ASSDRLTGIVNEQF NA TRBJ2-1 TRBV4-3
ASRGRTTYNEQF NA TRBJ2-1 TRBV10-3
ASSLAYRGLTDTQY NA TRBJ2-3 TRBV7-2
ASSPQQGRTEAF NA TRBJ1-1 TRBV18
ASSLLDRGNTEAF NA TRBJ1-1 TRBV11-2
ASSPPGSEAYEQY once TRBJ2-7 TRBV13
ASCPGTSSWCYT NA TRBJ1-2 TRBV27
ASSLGPRANTGELF NA TRBJ2-2 TRBV13
ASSQEGARYNEQF NA TRBJ2-1 TRBV4-2
AWERGERTGDGYT NA TRBJ1-2 TRBV30
ASSSPADTQY NA TRBJ2-3 TRBV11-2
ASTPTGTPSYEQY NA TRBJ2-7 TRBV6-1
ASSYGGGNGYT NA TRBJ1-2 TRBV6-5
ASSLLKTAGGSYEQY NA TRBJ2-7 TRBV7-8
ASSEAELSYGYT NA TRBJ1-2 TRBV6-1
ATSSSRGREGSGRQY NA TRBJ2-7 TRBV15
ASSLNGVSGNTIY NA TRBJ1-3 TRBV5-4
ASSPGGGQPQH NA TRBJ1-5 TRBV5-1
ASSQGRAGNTIY once TRBJ1-3 TRBV6-5
ASSLAAEETQY NA TRBJ2-5 TRBV5-1
ASGRTGAKNIQY NA TRBJ2-4 TRBV12-5
AWSGNQETQY NA TRBJ2-5 TRBV30
ASSSSDGPNEKLF NA TRBJ1-4 TRBV27
ASSGTIANTGELF NA TRBJ2-2 TRBV10-1
ASSLGGRGYGYT once TRBJ1-2 TRBV7-8
ASGLVRGGSETQY NA TRBJ2-5 TRBV12-5
ASSYSIGVISYEQY once TRBJ2-7 TRBV6-6
ASSLENNEQF once TRBJ2-1 TRBV5-5
ASSRDREDEKLF NA TRBJ1-4 TRBV5-8
AKQAGSTNTGELF NA TRBJ2-2 TRBV28
AWTRAGEAF NA TRBJ1-1 TRBV30
AWREETQY NA TRBJ2-5 TRBV30
ASSYSPYSGNTIY NA TRBJ1-3 TRBV6-5
ASSLQGSNNEKLF NA TRBJ1-4 TRBV5-1
ASSPPGVEQY NA TRBJ2-7 TRBV28
ASSPLRDRVLSYEQY NA TRBJ2-7 TRBV28
ASSVSRGGPDQETQY NA TRBJ2-5 TRBV9
ASSVGVGWNTEAF few TRBJ1-1 TRBV9
ASSRQGSYEQY NA TRBJ2-7 TRBV6-1
ASSRTGNSGNTIY NA TRBJ1-3 TRBV6-1
ASLGRDYGYT NA TRBJ1-2 TRBV27
ATSPRETQY NA TRBJ2-5 TRBV25-1
ASSYAGGLETQY NA TRBJ2-5 TRBV6-5
ASSLDRGPEAF NA TRBJ1-1 TRBV5-4
ASSKAAGGNEQF NA TRBJ2-1 TRBV6-5
ASSGGRLRVEKLF NA TRBJ1-4 TRBV4-1